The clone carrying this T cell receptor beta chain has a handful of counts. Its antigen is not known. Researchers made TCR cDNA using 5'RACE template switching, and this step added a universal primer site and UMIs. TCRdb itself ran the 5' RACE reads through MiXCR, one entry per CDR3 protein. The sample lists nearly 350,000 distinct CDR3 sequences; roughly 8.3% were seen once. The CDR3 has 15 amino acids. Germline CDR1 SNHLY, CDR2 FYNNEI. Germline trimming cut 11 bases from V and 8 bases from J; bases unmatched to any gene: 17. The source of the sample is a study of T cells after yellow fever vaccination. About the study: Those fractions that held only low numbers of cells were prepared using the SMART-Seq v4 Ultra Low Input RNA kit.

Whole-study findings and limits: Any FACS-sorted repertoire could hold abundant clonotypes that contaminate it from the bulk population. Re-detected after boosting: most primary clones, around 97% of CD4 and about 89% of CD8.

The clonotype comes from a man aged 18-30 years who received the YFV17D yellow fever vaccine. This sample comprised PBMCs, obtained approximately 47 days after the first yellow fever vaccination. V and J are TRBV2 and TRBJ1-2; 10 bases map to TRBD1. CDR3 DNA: TGTGCCTCCCGAGCGCCCGGGACAGGGGAACGGGGCTACACCTTC. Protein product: CASRAPGTGERGYTF.